This entry describes one T cell receptor beta chain. As originally analysed: Reference gene primers were amplified, and this amplification served to estimate nucleated cell counts. TCRdb keeps only in-frame clones here, not all; method: immunoSEQ multiplex PCR. V and J calls and clone size come straight from that table; D and trimming were deduced from the DNA. Of around 140,000 clones listed, roughly 87% were seen once; the top ten hold around 1.5%. This sample was taken from a study of blood T cell repertoires in COVID-19. The overall study: Italy, Spain and the United States were the sources of the convalescent and acute COVID-19 samples. Sources were T cells, B-cell-depleted T cells, or PBMCs; the material itself was cDNA or gDNA.

The germline CDR1 and CDR2 sequences are LNHNV and YYDKDF (reference sequence). Trimming shortened V by 1 base and J by 4 bases, and 10 bases separated the two germline ends. CDR3 length: 14 residues. The sequencing input was peripheral blood. The chain is built from TRBV15 and TRBJ1-2, with no clear D. The receptor's source is a human donor in a cohort sampled during active COVID-19. DNA of the CDR3: TGTGCCACCAGCAGAGGCGGGCAAGGCTATGGCTACACCTTC. This translates into CATSRGGQGYGYTF.